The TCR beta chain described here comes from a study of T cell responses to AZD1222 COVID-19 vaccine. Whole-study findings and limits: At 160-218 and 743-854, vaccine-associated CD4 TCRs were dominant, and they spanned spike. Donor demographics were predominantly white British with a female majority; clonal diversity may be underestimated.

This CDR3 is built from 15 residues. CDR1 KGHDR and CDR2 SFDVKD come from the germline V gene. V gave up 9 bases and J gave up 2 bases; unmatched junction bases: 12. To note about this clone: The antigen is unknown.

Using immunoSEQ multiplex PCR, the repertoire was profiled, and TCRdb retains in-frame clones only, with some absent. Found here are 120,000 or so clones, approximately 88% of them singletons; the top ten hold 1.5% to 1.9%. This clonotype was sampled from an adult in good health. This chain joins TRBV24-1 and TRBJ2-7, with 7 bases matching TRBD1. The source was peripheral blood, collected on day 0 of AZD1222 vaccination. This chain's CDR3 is CATPMCRDRAYEQYF. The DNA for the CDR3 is TGTGCCACCCCCATGTGCCGGGACAGAGCCTACGAGCAGTACTTC.